The text below deals with one T cell receptor beta chain. As yet, its antigen is unknown. The record originates from a study of T cell responses to AZD1222 COVID-19 vaccine. About the research overall: Timing groups of about 4 and about 12 weeks for second doses were pooled.

CDR1 is SQVTM and CDR2 is ANQGSEA in the germline V gene. This CDR3 comprises 15 residues. V dropped 4 bases and J dropped 0; count of bases not matched to a gene: 5. The method was immunoSEQ multiplex PCR; TCRdb's version includes in-frame clones alone and lacks a portion of them. The repertoire holds more than 140,000 clones, about 91% seen once, with roughly 2% in the top ten. Study-level points and caveats: Per reports, nearly half of all spike-specific TCRs target regions that are unmutated in variants. Of the AZD1222 recipients, only 5 or 6 were seropositive at baseline. Mostly white British, mostly female donors; authors suggested clonal diversity may be underestimated.

This chain links TRBV29-1 with TRBJ2-2; 7 nucleotides agree with TRBD1. This TCR derives from an adult in good health. The source was peripheral blood, collected on day 0 of AZD1222 vaccination. CDR3 residues: CSVGGQSANTGELFF. In nucleotides, the CDR3 is TGCAGCGTTGGGGGACAGTCCGCGAACACCGGGGAGCTGTTTTTT.